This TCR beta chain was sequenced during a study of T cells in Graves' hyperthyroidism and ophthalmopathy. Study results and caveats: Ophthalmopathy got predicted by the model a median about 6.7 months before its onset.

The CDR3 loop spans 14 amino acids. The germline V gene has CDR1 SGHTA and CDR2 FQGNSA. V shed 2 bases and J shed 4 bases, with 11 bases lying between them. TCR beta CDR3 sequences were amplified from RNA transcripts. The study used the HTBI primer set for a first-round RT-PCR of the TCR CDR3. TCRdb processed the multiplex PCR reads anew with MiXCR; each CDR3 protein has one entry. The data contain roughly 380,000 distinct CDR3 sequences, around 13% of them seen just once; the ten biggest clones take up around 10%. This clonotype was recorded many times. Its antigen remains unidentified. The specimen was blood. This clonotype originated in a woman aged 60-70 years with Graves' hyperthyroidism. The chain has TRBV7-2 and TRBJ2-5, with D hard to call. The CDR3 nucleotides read TGTGCCAGCAGCTTATCGGGCTACGCAGAGACCCAGTACTTC. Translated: CASSLSGYAETQYF.